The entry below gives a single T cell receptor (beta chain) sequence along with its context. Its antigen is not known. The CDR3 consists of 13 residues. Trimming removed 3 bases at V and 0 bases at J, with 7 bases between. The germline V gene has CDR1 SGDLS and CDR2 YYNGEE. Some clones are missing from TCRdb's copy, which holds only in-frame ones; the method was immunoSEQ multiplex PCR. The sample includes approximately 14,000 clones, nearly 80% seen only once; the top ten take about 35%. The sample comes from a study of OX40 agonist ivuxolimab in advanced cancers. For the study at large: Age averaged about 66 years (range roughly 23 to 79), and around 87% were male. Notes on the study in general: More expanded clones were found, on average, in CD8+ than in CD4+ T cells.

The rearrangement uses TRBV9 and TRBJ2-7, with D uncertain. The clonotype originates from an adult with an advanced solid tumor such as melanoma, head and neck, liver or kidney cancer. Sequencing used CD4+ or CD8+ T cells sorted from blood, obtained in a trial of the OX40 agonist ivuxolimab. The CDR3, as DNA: TGTGCCAGCAGCGGGCCCCCCTCCTACGAGCAGTACTTC. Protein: CASSGPPSYEQYF.